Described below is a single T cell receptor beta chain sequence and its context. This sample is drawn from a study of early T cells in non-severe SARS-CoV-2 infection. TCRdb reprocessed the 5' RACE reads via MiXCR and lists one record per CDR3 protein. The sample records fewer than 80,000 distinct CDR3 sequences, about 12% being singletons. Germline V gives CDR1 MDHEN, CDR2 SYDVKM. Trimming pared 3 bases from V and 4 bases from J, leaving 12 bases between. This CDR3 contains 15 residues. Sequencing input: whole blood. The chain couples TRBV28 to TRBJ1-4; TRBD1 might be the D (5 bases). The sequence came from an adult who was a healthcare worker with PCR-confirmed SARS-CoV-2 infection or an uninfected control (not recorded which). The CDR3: CASSLEGRGNEKLFF. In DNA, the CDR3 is TGTGCCAGCAGTTTGGAGGGGAGGGGTAATGAAAAACTGTTTTTT. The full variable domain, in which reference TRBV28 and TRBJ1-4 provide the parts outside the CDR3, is DVKVTQSSRYLVKRTGEKVFLECVQDMDHENMFWYRQDPGLGLRLIYFSYDVKMKEKGDIPEGYSVSREKKERFSLILESASTNQTSMYLCASSLEGRGNEKLFFGSGTQLSVL.